A single sample is the source of the 20 T cell receptor beta chains below, sequenced in a study of regulatory and conventional T cells in RAG deficiency. Generated by immunoSEQ multiplex PCR, the TCRdb table keeps only in-frame clones and is missing some. The data contain 25,000 to 35,000 clones, 75% to 95% of them singletons. Genomic DNA came from blood regulatory T cells gated CD4+ CD25-high CD127-low. This same sample was also taken into another study, of regulatory T cells. That paper notes: The PCR used 52 TRBV and 13 TRBJ primers.

The specimen was Tregs sorted from blood. The origin of the receptors is a human donor in good health.

The rearrangement uses TRBV11-2 and TRBJ1-2; D is unclear. The CDR3 runs 14 residues. Germline V gene sequence: CDR1 SGHAT, CDR2 FQNNGV. Trimming took off 0 bases at V and 5 bases at J, with 10 bases between the two ends. CDR3 in amino acids: CASSLDPADYGYTF. In nucleotides, the CDR3 is TGTGCCAGCAGCTTAGATCCCGCAGATTATGGCTACACCTTC.

V and J are TRBV2 and TRBJ1-5, with TRBD1 matching over 8 bases. J lost 0 bases, V lost 6 bases, and 16 bases had no gene match. CDR3 length equals 19 residues. Germline lookup yields CDR1 SNHLY and CDR2 FYNNEI. CDR3 in DNA: TGTGCCAGCAGGTATTCCAGACAGGGGAAACTTTATAGCAATCAGCCCCAGCATTTT. It specifies CASRYSRQGKLYSNQPQHF.

The V call is TRBV30, the J call TRBJ2-7, with D maybe TRBD1 (5 bases). V lost 2 bases to trimming and J lost 7 bases, with 15 bases between them. Germline V gives CDR1 GTSNPN, CDR2 SVGIG (reference sequence). This CDR3 contains 13 residues. The CDR3 is CAWSPPRVQEQYF. The CDR3 DNA follows: TGTGCCTGGAGTCCCCCCAGGGTACAGGAGCAGTACTTC.

The V and J genes are TRBV18 and TRBJ2-7, with D possibly TRBD1 on 6 matching bases. The germline V gene encodes CDR1 KGHSH and CDR2 LQKENI. The CDR3 has 14 amino acids. V was shortened by 3 bases and J by 3 bases, with 12 bases between the two germline ends. The CDR3 DNA reads as TGTGCCAGCTCACCCCTGTTGGACAGCTACGAGCAGTACTTC. This gives the protein CASSPLLDSYEQYF.

This chain links TRBV6-6 with TRBJ2-1, with D perhaps matching TRBD1 or TRBD2 (5 bases each). Per germline, CDR1 MNHNY and CDR2 SVGAGI (reference sequence). Trimming removed 5 bases at V and 7 bases at J, with 9 bases between. The length of the CDR3 is 12 residues. The CDR3 loop reads CASSEGHNEQFF. CDR3 bases: TGTGCCAGCAGTGAGGGGCATAATGAGCAGTTCTTC.

V is TRBV10-3 and J is TRBJ1-4, with 7 bases matching TRBD1. From germline, CDR1 is ENHRY and CDR2 SYGVKD. The CDR3 is 16 residues long. Unmatched junction bases numbered 9, after V lost 6 bases and J lost 2 bases. The CDR3 protein is CAISRDREGTNEKLFF. DNA of the CDR3: TGTGCCATCAGCCGAGACAGGGAGGGTACTAATGAAAAACTGTTTTTT.

The chain joins TRBV27 to TRBJ2-7; D call uncertain. V was shortened by 5 bases and J by 2 bases, with 13 bases between the two germline ends. Germline V gene lookup returns CDR1 MNHEY and CDR2 SMNVEV (reference sequence). The CDR3 has 14 amino acids. The CDR3 loop is CASSDLGFAYEQYF. CDR3 coding DNA: TGTGCCAGCAGTGATTTAGGGTTCGCCTACGAGCAGTACTTC.

J is TRBJ1-4 and V is TRBV7-9; D is undetermined. This CDR3 region has 15 residues. The V end lost 5 bases, the J end lost 8 bases, and 18 bases lay between the germline ends. CDR1 and CDR2 from the germline V gene are SEHNR and FQNEAQ (reference sequence). DNA of the CDR3: TGTGCCAGCAGCCCCCGAGGGTCCGGGGTAGAAAAACTGTTTTTT. Translated, it gives CASSPRGSGVEKLFF.

The chain has TRBV9 and TRBJ2-3; D uncertain. Trimming took off 4 bases at V and 0 bases at J, with 9 bases between the two ends. Germline V gives CDR1 SGDLS, CDR2 YYNGEE. This CDR3 spans 14 amino acids. The CDR3 loop reads CASSISGSTDTQYF. The CDR3 DNA reads TGTGCCAGCAGCATAAGTGGGAGCACAGATACGCAGTATTTT. Complete variable domain (other parts from reference TRBV9 and TRBJ2-3): DSGVTQTPKHLITATGQRVTLRCSPRSGDLSVYWYQQSLDQGLQFLIQYYNGEERAKGNILERFSAQQFPDLHSELNLSSLELGDSALYFCASSISGSTDTQYFGPGTRLTVL.

In this sample, this clone turned up once. The CDR3 DNA is TGCAGCGGTGGGGTAGCGCCCCAAGAGACCCAGTACTTC. Translated: CSGGVAPQETQYF. The chain carries TRBV29-1 and TRBJ2-5; D perhaps matches TRBD2 (5 bases). The CDR3 extends over 13 amino acids. V lost 7 bases, J lost 1 base, and 13 bases lay in between. Per germline, CDR1 SQVTM and CDR2 ANQGSEA. Together with reference TRBV29-1 and TRBJ2-5, the CDR3 gives the full variable domain: SAVISQKPSRDICQRGTSLTIQCQVDSQVTMMFWYRQQPGQSLTLIATANQGSEATYESGFVIDKFPISRPNLTFSTLTVSNMSPEDSSIYLCSGGVAPQETQYFGPGTRLLVL.

This chain uses TRBV30 with TRBJ1-2, with 7 bases identical to TRBD1. The CDR3 sequence is 12 residues long. The germline V gene has CDR1 GTSNPN and CDR2 SVGIG (reference sequence). V lost 8 bases to trimming and J lost 14 bases; unmatched junction nucleotides: 17. The CDR3 bases are TGTGCCCAGGGGGGAGAGGGGCGTGGTAAAACCTTC. This translates into CAQGGEGRGKTF.

The gene calls are TRBV5-1 and TRBJ1-1; TRBD1 might be the D (6 bases). This CDR3 is 16 amino acids long. The germline gives CDR1 SGHRS, CDR2 YFSETQ. Trimming pared 1 base from V and 0 bases from J, leaving 13 bases between. CDR3 protein: CASSLSQGHMNTEAFF. In nucleotides, the CDR3 is TGCGCCAGCAGCTTGTCTCAGGGACACATGAACACTGAAGCTTTCTTT. The full variable domain, with the rest looked up from reference TRBV5-1 and TRBJ1-1, is KAGVTQTPRYLIKTRGQQVTLSCSPISGHRSVSWYQQTPGQGLQFLFEYFSETQRNKGNFPGRFSGRQFSNSRSEMNVSTLELGDSALYLCASSLSQGHMNTEAFFGQGTRLTVV.

V usage is TRBV18 and J usage is TRBJ2-6; D remains ambiguous. The V gene lost 3 bases and the J gene lost 0 bases, with 12 bases spanning the gap. Germline loops: CDR1 KGHSH, CDR2 LQKENI. This CDR3 contains 17 residues. The CDR3 protein is CASSPRLTLSGANVLTF. In nucleotides, the CDR3 is TGTGCCAGCTCACCGAGACTGACGCTCTCTGGGGCCAACGTCCTGACTTTC.

This chain joins TRBV6-4 and TRBJ1-1; 7 bases fit TRBD1. This CDR3 comprises 14 residues. The trim removed 5 bases at V and 5 bases at J, leaving 8 bases unmatched. The germline CDR1 and CDR2 sequences are MRHNA and SNTAGT. CDR3 amino acids: CASSRQGGGTEAFF. CDR3 bases: TGTGCCAGCAGTAGACAGGGCGGAGGGACTGAAGCTTTCTTT.

V usage is TRBV21-1 and J usage is TRBJ1-5; the table calls TRBD1, which could not be checked here. TRBV21-1 is an annotated pseudogene. CDR3 length: 17 amino acids. The CDR3: CASSSRDRLNRSQPQHF. The CDR3 nucleotides read TGTGCCAGCAGCTCCCGGGACAGACTTAACCGCAGTCAGCCCCAGCATTTT.

The chain couples TRBV10-3 to TRBJ1-2; 9 nucleotides agree with TRBD1. Germline V gene sequence: CDR1 ENHRY, CDR2 SYGVKD. The CDR3 contains 13 residues. J lost 5 bases, V lost 6 bases, and 4 bases had no gene match. CDR3 in DNA: TGTGCCATCAGCATGGGACAGGGATATGGCTACACCTTC. Translation gives CAISMGQGYGYTF.

The chain combines TRBV7-3 with TRBJ1-1; D is unclear. The CDR3 length is 13 residues. CDR1 SGHTA and CDR2 FQGTGA come from the germline V gene. V lost 3 bases, J lost 0 bases, and 5 bases lay in between. CDR3 in amino acids: CASSFGMNTEAFF. The CDR3, as DNA: TGTGCCAGCAGCTTCGGGATGAACACTGAAGCTTTCTTT.

The chain employs TRBV6-1 and TRBJ1-6; tentative D call: TRBD1 (6 bases). Deletions cut 6 bases from V and 5 bases from J, with 11 bases between. CDR1 and CDR2 (germline): MNHNS, SASEGT. This CDR3 contains 14 residues. The CDR3 bases are TGTGCCAGCAGACGGGGGCCGGATAATTCACCCCTCCACTTT. This sequence encodes CASRRGPDNSPLHF.

This clone showed up just a few times. The V call is TRBV6-5, the J call TRBJ2-5; D perhaps matches TRBD2 (7 bases). The CDR3 extends over 14 amino acids. Between the trimmed V and J ends, which lost 6 bases and 5 bases, there was a span of 16 bases. CDR1 and CDR2 from the germline V gene are MNHEY and SVGAGI. CDR3 sequence reads: CASRGGGRRETQYF. The CDR3, as DNA: TGTGCCAGCAGGGGCGGGGGCAGGAGGGAGACCCAGTACTTC.

The chain recombines TRBV9 with TRBJ2-5; weak D call: TRBD1 (6 bases). The CDR3 loop spans 14 amino acids. Trimming left V 4 bases short and J 1 base short, with 11 bases between. In germline, CDR1 is SGDLS, CDR2 YYNGEE. DNA of the CDR3: TGTGCCAGCAGCCTCGGACAGAGCCAAGAGACCCAGTACTTC. Protein sequence: CASSLGQSQETQYF.